The T cell receptor (beta chain) described here comes from a study of blood T cell repertoires in COVID-19. Clones were read by immunoSEQ multiplex PCR, and TCRdb kept only the in-frame ones, dropping some. The data show 150,000 to 200,000 clones, around 81% seen once. Trimming took 0 bases from V and 0 from J, leaving 12 bases between them. CDR3 size: 16 residues. In germline, CDR1 is SGDLS, CDR2 YYNGEE. The rearrangement joins TRBV9 to TRBJ1-1; TRBD1 might be the D (6 bases). The specimen was PBMCs or T cells enriched from blood (not recorded which). The source is a man in his forties or fifties who had recovered from COVID-19. In DNA form, the CDR3 reads TGTGCCAGCAGCGTAGGCGGCAGGGGCATGAACACTGAAGCTTTCTTT. This encodes CASSVGGRGMNTEAFF.